Below, 19 T cell receptor beta chains from the same sample are listed, as sequenced in a study of identical twins. TCRdb ran MiXCR on the 5' RACE reads and lists one entry per CDR3 protein. The sample records about 530,000 distinct CDR3 sequences, about a fifth being singletons. These records were also assigned to another study, of yellow fever vaccine responses in identical twins.

Sequenced sample: CD4+ T cells sorted from blood. The receptors come from a woman between 18 and 30 years old in good health.

On this clonotype: Sequence at one end of the junction differs from germline and may be a read error. This chain joins TRBV14 and TRBJ2-5; 11 bases agree with TRBD2. Germline CDR1 reads SGHDN; CDR2 reads FVKESK. The CDR3 is made up of 15 amino acids. CDR3 amino acids: CASSPGLAGRETRYF. The CDR3 bases are TGTGCCAGCAGCCCCGGACTAGCGGGCAGGGAGACCCGGTACTTC. Variable domain in full (rest from reference TRBV14 and TRBJ2-5): EAGVTQFPSHSVIEKGQTVTLRCDPISGHDNLYWYRRVMGKEIKFLLHFVKESKQDESGMPNNRFLAERTGGTYSTLKVQPAELEDSGVYFCASSPGLAGRETRYFGPGTRLLVL.

CDR3 in DNA: TGTGCCAGCAGTAAAACGAACACCGGGGAGCTGTTTTTT. It yields the protein CASSKTNTGELFF. The rearrangement uses TRBV27 and TRBJ2-2; no clear D. The CDR3 runs to 13 residues. Looked up from germline, CDR1 is MNHEY and CDR2 is SMNVEV (reference sequence). Trimming shortened V by 5 bases and J by 0 bases, and 4 bases separated the two germline ends.

The chain recombines TRBV12-3 or TRBV12-4 with TRBJ2-7; TRBD2 matches 8 bases. This CDR3 has 14 amino acids. With 5 bases clipped from V and 2 bases from J, the junction kept 5 bases outside the gene matches. In DNA, the CDR3 is TGTGCCAGCAGTCCCCAAGCGGGAGCCTACGAGCAGTACTTC. Translation gives CASSPQAGAYEQYF.

This clonotype was detected only a few times. The chain couples TRBV3-1 to TRBJ2-5; 10 nucleotides match TRBD2. The CDR3 extends over 18 amino acids. Trimming took 0 bases from V and 3 from J; bases not matched to a gene: 10. CDR1 is LGHDT, CDR2 YNNKEL, per germline (reference sequence). The CDR3: CASSQDRGLAGGKETQYF. CDR3 bases: TGTGCCAGCAGCCAAGATCGAGGCTTAGCGGGGGGTAAAGAGACCCAGTACTTC.

V is TRBV12-3 or TRBV12-4 and J is TRBJ2-2; 14 bases line up with TRBD2. After removal of 9 bases from V and 5 bases from J, the junction contained 17 bases not matched to a gene. The CDR3 loop spans 19 amino acids. CDR3 bases: TGTGCCAGTCTAGGGACTAGCGGGAGTAAAGGTGTGAGAACCGGGGAGCTGTTTTTT. It translates to CASLGTSGSKGVRTGELFF.

A few counts support this clonotype. The V call is TRBV29-1, the J call TRBJ1-2, with D possibly TRBD1 on 6 matching bases. Germline V gene sequence: CDR1 SQVTM, CDR2 ANQGSEA. The V end was cut by 4 bases, the J end by 6 bases, with 15 bases between. The CDR3 has 13 residues. The CDR3 is CSVVTTGRDGYTF. CDR3 in DNA: TGCAGCGTTGTTACCACAGGGCGCGATGGCTACACCTTC.

This clonotype was counted only a few times. As DNA, the CDR3 is TGTGCCATCAGTGGAGGATCCTATGGCTACACCTTC. Translating gives CAISGGSYGYTF. This chain joins TRBV10-3 and TRBJ1-2; D is undetermined. The CDR3 consists of 12 residues. CDR1 is ENHRY, CDR2 SYGVKD, per germline. V gave up 4 bases and J gave up 4 bases, with 7 bases separating them.

V gene TRBV2 combines with J gene TRBJ2-5, with 11 bases fitting TRBD2. Per germline, CDR1 SNHLY and CDR2 FYNNEI. V dropped 5 bases and J dropped 3; count of bases not matched to a gene: 5. CDR3 size: 15 residues. CDR3 amino acids: CASSHQGLAEETQYF. DNA of the CDR3: TGTGCCAGCAGTCACCAGGGACTAGCGGAAGAGACCCAGTACTTC.

The J gene is TRBJ2-5, the V gene TRBV10-3; possible D gene TRBD1, 6 bases. V dropped 10 bases and J dropped 5 bases, with 14 bases sitting between them. Germline CDR1 reads ENHRY; CDR2 reads SYGVKD. The length of the CDR3 is 12 residues. The CDR3 spells CATQGYRETQYF. The CDR3 nucleotides are TGTGCCACCCAGGGGTACAGGGAGACCCAGTACTTC.

This clonotype came up a few times. The chain links TRBV7-2 to TRBJ2-1, with D hard to call. The germline V and J ends were trimmed by 5 bases and 8 bases, with 10 bases remaining between them. CDR3 length: 12 amino acids. Germline CDR1 is SGHTA and CDR2 is FQGNSA. CDR3 in DNA: TGTGCCAGCAGCCTACGTGGGTATGAGCAGTTCTTC. It is translated as CASSLRGYEQFF. The whole variable domain, filled in from reference TRBV7-2 and TRBJ2-1, reads GAGVSQSPSNKVTEKGKDVELRCDPISGHTALYWYRQSLGQGLEFLIYFQGNSAPDKSGLPSDRFSAERTGGSVSTLTIQRTQQEDSAVYLCASSLRGYEQFFGPGTRLTVL.

The chain links TRBV28 to TRBJ1-5; D not certain. This CDR3 is 14 amino acids long. Germline V gene data show CDR1 as MDHEN and CDR2 as SYDVKM. Trimming cost V 6 bases and J 6 bases, with 15 bases left between them. The CDR3 nucleotides read TGTGCCAGCAGGCGTCCGCGTCCCTTTCAGCCCCAGCATTTT. Translation gives CASRRPRPFQPQHF.

This clonotype turned up a few times. The chain links TRBV7-9 to TRBJ2-1; D is perhaps TRBD2 (6 bases). V lost 5 bases and J 4 bases, leaving 15 bases between the germline ends. Germline CDR1 is SEHNR and CDR2 is FQNEAQ (reference sequence). This CDR3 is 15 amino acids long. The CDR3 bases are TGTGCCAGCAGCCGGAGGGACGGGGGTTACAATGAGCAGTTCTTC. Translated: CASSRRDGGYNEQFF.

The genes are TRBV6-1 and TRBJ2-6; D remains ambiguous. CDR1 and CDR2 from the germline V gene are MNHNS and SASEGT. V was pared by 0 bases and J by 0 bases, with 6 bases between. The CDR3 runs 16 residues. The CDR3 here is CASSEAVSSGANVLTF. The DNA of the CDR3 is TGTGCCAGCAGTGAAGCGGTCAGCTCTGGGGCCAACGTCCTGACTTTC.

This CDR3 is CASSVGGASEGEQYF. The CDR3 DNA follows: TGTGCCAGCAGCGTAGGAGGAGCTAGCGAAGGCGAGCAGTACTTC. The gene calls are TRBV9 and TRBJ2-7, with D possibly matching TRBD2 (6 bases). Germline V gives CDR1 SGDLS, CDR2 YYNGEE. The CDR3 consists of 15 residues. Trimming stripped 0 bases from V and 6 bases from J, with 16 bases between.

The rearrangement uses TRBV5-1 and TRBJ2-5; 8 bases map to TRBD1. CDR1 and CDR2 from the germline V gene are SGHRS and YFSETQ. CDR3 length equals 15 residues. The V and J ends lost 5 bases and 5 bases, in that order; junction bases with no gene match: 11. Here the CDR3 DNA reads TGCGCCAGCAGTTCCGAAGGACAGGGTCGCGAGACCCAGTACTTC. It encodes CASSSEGQGRETQYF.

The gene calls are TRBV5-5 and TRBJ2-7; D is unclear. The CDR3 has 14 amino acids. Deletions cut 0 bases from V and 5 bases from J, with 12 bases between. CDR1 and CDR2 (germline): SGHKS, YYEKEE (reference sequence). CDR3 bases: TGTGCCAGCAGCTTGGGACAAAGATCAGACGAGCAGTACTTC. Translating it yields CASSLGQRSDEQYF.

The V gene is TRBV5-1, the J gene TRBJ2-3; 12 bases are shared with TRBD2. The CDR3 extends over 16 amino acids. V trimming: 2 bases; J trimming: 6 bases; junction bases outside the gene matches: 7. Germline CDR1 SGHRS, CDR2 YFSETQ. As DNA, the CDR3 is TGCGCCAGCAGCTTCGGACTAGCGGGACGTCCGGATACGCAGTATTTT. Its protein is CASSFGLAGRPDTQYF.

This clonotype was seen repeatedly, ten times or more. The chain couples TRBV5-1 to TRBJ2-6; D perhaps matches TRBD2 (5 bases). The V end was cut by 1 base, the J end by 0 bases, with 14 bases between. This CDR3 spans 18 amino acids. The germline V gene encodes CDR1 SGHRS and CDR2 YFSETQ. The CDR3 coding sequence is TGCGCCAGCAGCTTGATCACGGGAATTGGCTCTGGGGCCAACGTCCTGACTTTC. This gives the protein CASSLITGIGSGANVLTF.

This rearrangement joins TRBV5-1 to TRBJ2-3; D is unresolved. The germline gives CDR1 SGHRS, CDR2 YFSETQ. This CDR3 contains 17 residues. The V and J ends lost 0 bases and 3 bases respectively, with 17 bases between them. The CDR3 spells CASSLGLLGDRTDTQYF. DNA of the CDR3: TGCGCCAGCAGCTTGGGGCTTCTAGGAGATCGGACAGATACGCAGTATTTT.